This entry lists 2 T cell receptor beta chains sequenced from one sample in a study of T cell repertoires in cytomegalovirus infection. TCRdb called the reads again in MiXCR, with one record for every CDR3 protein. The table includes roughly 300,000 distinct CDR3 sequences, more than 8% detected once. Specimen: PBMCs. Receptors originate from a human donor in good health (CMV status not recorded). Some clones in this sample may be carry-over from other donors' samples.

DNA for the CDR3: TGTGCCAGCAGCCAAGATGGGAAGGTCGGGGTGACTAATGAAAAACTGTTTTTT. Translating it yields CASSQDGKVGVTNEKLFF. The chain has TRBV4-2 and TRBJ1-4; D remains ambiguous. The germline CDR1 and CDR2 sequences are LGHNA and YNFKEQ. Trimming removed 0 bases at V and 2 bases at J, with 16 bases between. This CDR3 comprises 18 residues.

This clonotype was counted a few times. The gene calls are TRBV28 and TRBJ1-1; the match to TRBD1 covers 8 bases. Germline lookup yields CDR1 MDHEN and CDR2 SYDVKM. The V and J ends lost 4 bases and 0 bases, in that order; junction bases with no gene match: 7. The CDR3 covers 16 residues. For the CDR3, the DNA is TGTGCCAGCAGTTCCGGACAGGGAGACATGAACACTGAAGCTTTCTTT. This encodes CASSSGQGDMNTEAFF.